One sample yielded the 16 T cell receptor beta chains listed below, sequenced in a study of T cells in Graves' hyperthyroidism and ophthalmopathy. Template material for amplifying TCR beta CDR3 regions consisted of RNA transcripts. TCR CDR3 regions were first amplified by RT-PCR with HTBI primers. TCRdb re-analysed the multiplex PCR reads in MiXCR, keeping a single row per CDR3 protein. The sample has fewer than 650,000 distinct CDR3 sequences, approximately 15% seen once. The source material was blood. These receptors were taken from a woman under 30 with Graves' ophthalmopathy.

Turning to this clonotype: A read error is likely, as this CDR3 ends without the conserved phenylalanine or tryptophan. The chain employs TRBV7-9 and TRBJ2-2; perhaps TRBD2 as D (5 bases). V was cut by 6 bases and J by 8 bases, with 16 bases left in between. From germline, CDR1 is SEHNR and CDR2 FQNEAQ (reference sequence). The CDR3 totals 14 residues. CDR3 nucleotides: TGTGCCAGCAGGGAGGCGGGTTTAGCTGGGGAGCTGTTTCTT. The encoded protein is CASREAGLAGELFL.

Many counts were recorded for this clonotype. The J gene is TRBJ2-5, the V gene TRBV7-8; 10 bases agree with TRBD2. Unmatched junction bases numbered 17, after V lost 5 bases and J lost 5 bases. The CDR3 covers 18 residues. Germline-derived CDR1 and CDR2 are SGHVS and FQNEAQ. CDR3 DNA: TGTGCCAGCAGCCCGCGACTAGCGGGTCACCTCCTTTGGGAGACCCAGTACTTC. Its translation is CASSPRLAGHLLWETQYF.

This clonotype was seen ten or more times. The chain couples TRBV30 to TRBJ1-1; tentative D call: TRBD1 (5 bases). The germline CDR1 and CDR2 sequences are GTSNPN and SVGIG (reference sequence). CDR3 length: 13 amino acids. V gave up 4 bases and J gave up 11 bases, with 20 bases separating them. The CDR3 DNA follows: TGTGCCTGGAAAAGGGACGGCCTAACGAGGGCTTTCTTT. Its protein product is CAWKRDGLTRAFF.

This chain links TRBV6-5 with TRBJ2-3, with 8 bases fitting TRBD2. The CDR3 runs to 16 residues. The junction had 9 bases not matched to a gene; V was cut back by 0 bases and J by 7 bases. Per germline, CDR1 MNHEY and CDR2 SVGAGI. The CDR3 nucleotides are TGTGCCAGCAGTTACTCGGGGAGCGGGAGTTTAAATACGCAGTATTTT. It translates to CASSYSGSGSLNTQYF.

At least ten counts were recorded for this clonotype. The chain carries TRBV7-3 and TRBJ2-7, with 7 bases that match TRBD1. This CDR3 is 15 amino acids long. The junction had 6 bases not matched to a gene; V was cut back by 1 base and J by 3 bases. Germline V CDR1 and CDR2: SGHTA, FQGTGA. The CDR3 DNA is TGTGCCAGCAGCTTAAGGTCCGGGACAGACTACGAGCAGTACTTC. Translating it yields CASSLRSGTDYEQYF.

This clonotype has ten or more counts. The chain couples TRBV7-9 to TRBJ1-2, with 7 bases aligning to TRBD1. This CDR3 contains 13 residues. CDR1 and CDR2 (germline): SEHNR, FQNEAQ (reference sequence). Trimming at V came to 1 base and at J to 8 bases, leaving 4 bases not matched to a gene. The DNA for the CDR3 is TGTGCCAGCAGCTTAGAACGGACAGGCGGCTACACCTTC. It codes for CASSLERTGGYTF.

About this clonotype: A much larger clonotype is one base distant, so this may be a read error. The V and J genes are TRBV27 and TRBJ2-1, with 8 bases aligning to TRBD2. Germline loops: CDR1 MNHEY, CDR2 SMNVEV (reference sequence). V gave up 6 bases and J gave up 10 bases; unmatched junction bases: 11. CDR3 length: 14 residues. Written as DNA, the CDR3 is TGTGCCAGCAGCAGTAGCGGGAATCCCTACGAGCAGTTCTTC. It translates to CASSSSGNPYEQFF.

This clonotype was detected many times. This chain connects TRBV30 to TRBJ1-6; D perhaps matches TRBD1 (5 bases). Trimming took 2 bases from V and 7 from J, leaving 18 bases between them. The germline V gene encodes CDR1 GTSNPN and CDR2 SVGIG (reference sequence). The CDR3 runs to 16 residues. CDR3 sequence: CAWSRAGHQTNSPLHF. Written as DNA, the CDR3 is TGTGCCTGGAGTCGGGCAGGACACCAGACAAATTCACCCCTCCACTTT.

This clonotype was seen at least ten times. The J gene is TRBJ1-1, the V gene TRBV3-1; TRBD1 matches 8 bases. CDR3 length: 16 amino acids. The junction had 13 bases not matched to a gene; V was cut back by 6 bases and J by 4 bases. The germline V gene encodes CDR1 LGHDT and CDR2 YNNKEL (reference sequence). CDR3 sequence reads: CASRSSPGTGTTEAFF. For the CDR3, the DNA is TGTGCCAGCAGGTCAAGTCCCGGGACAGGTACCACTGAAGCTTTCTTT.

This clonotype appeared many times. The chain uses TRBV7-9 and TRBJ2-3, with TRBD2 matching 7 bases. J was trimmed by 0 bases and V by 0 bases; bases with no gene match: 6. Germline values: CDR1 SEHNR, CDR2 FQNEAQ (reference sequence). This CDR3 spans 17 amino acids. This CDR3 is CASSLAVGGTSTDTQYF. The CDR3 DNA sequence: TGTGCCAGCAGCTTAGCGGTGGGAGGGACTAGCACAGATACGCAGTATTTT. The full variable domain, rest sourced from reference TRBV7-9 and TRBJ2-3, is DTGVSQNPRHKITKRGQNVTFRCDPISEHNRLYWYRQTLGQGPEFLTYFQNEAQLEKSRLLSDRFSAERPKGSFSTLEIQRTEQGDSAMYLCASSLAVGGTSTDTQYFGPGTRLTVL.

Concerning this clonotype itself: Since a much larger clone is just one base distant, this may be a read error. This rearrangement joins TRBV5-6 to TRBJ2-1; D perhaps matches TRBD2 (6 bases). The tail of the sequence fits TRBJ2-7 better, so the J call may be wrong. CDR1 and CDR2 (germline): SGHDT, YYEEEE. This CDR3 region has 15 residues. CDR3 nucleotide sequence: TGTGCCAGCTCCGCTGGGGGGAGTGCCTACAATGAGCAGTACTTC. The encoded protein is CASSAGGSAYNEQYF.

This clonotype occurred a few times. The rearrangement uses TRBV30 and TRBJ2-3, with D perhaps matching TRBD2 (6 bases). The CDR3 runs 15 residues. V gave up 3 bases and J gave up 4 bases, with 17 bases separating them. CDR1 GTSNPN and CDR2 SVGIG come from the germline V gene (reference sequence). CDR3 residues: CAWSPPAGKADTQYF. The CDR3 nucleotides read TGTGCCTGGAGCCCCCCGGCGGGGAAGGCAGATACGCAGTATTTT.

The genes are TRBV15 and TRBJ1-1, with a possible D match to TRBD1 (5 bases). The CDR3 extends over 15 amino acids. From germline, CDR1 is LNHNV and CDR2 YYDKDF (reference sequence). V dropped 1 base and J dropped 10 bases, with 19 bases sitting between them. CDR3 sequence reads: CATSRVTRGGRGAFF. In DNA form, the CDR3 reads TGTGCCACCAGCAGAGTGACCCGGGGGGGAAGGGGAGCTTTCTTT.

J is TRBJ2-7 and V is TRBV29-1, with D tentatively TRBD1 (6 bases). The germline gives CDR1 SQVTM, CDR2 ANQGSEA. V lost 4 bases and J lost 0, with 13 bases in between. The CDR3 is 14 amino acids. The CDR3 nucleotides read TGCAGCGTTGGTTTCTGGGGGCCCTCCTACGAGCAGTACTTC. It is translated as CSVGFWGPSYEQYF.

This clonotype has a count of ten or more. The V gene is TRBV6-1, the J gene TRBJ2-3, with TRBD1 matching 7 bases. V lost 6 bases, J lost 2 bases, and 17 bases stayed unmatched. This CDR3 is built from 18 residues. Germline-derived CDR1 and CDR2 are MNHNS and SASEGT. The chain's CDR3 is CASRQGLSMWGNTDTQYF. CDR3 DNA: TGTGCCAGCAGACAGGGGTTGTCCATGTGGGGAAACACAGATACGCAGTATTTT.

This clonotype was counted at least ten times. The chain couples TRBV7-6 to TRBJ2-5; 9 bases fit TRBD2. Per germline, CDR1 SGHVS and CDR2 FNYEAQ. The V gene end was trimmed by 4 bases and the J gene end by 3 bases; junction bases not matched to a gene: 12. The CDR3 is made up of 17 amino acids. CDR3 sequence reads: CASSSPLRGRVKETQYF. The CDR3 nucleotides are TGTGCCAGCAGCTCCCCCCTCCGCGGGAGGGTGAAAGAGACCCAGTACTTC.